This note documents a single TCR beta chain sequence. After constant-region reverse-primer amplification, full-length variable regions underwent semi-nested PCR with Nested Universal Primer A. Each CDR3 protein is one row after TCRdb ran MiXCR on the 5' RACE reads. The sample yields 6,700 or so distinct CDR3 sequences, approximately 60% seen once. The germline V gene has CDR1 SGHRS and CDR2 YFSETQ. Trimming shortened V by 0 bases and J by 0 bases, and 7 bases separated the two germline ends. The CDR3 spans 14 residues. CD4+CD45RO+CD25- cells were isolated as memory CD4+ T cells. The chain employs TRBV5-1 and TRBJ2-7; D is undetermined. The clonotype comes from a female donor with breast cancer. The specimen was tumor-infiltrating memory CD4+ T cells sorted from the breast tumor. Subset: memory CD4+ T cells, CD4+CD45RO+CD25-. The CDR3 bases are TGCGCCAGCAGCTTGGACCCTTCCTCCTACGAGCAGTACTTC. Amino acids: CASSLDPSSYEQYF.